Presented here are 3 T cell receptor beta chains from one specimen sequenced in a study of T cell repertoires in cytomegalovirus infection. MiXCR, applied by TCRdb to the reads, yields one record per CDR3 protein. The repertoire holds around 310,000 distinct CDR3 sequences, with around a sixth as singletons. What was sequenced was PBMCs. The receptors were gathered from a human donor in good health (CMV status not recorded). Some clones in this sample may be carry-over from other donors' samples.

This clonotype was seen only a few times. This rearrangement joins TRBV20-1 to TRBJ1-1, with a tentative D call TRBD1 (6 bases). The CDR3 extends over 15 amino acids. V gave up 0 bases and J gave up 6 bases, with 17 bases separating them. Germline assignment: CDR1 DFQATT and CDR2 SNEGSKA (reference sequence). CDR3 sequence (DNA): TGCAGTGCTAGAGAAGGGGCGGGGGGCTTATCTGAAGCTTTCTTT. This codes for CSAREGAGGLSEAFF.

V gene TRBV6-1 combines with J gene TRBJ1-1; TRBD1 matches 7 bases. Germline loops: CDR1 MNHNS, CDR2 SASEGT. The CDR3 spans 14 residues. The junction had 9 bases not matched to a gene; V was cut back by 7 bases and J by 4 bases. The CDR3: CASTPGGVSTEAFF. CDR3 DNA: TGTGCCAGCACACCAGGGGGAGTTTCCACTGAAGCTTTCTTT.

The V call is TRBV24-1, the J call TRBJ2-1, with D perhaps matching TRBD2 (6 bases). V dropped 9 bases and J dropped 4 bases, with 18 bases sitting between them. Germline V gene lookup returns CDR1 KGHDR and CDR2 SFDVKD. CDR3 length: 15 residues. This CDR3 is CATEKTFSGYNEQFF. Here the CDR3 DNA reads TGTGCCACCGAAAAGACCTTTAGCGGTTACAATGAGCAGTTCTTC.